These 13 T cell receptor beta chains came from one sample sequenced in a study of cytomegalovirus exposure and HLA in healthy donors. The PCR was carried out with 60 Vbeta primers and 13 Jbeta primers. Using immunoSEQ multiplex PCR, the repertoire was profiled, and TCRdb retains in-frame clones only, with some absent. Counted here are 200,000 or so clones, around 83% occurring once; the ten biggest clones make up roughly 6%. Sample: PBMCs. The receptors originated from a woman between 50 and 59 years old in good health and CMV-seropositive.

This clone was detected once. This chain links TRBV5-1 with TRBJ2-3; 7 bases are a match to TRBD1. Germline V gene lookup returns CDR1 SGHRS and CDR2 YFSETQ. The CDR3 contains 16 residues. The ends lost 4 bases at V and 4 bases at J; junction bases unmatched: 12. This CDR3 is CASSLRGDRVADTQYF. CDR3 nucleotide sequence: TGCGCCAGCAGCCTCAGAGGAGACAGGGTGGCAGATACGCAGTATTTT.

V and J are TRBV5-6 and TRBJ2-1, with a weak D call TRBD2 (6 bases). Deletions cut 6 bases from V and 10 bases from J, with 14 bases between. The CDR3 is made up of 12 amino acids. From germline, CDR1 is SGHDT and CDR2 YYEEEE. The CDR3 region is CASTLPGREQFF. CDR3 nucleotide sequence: TGTGCCAGCACCCTCCCGGGGAGGGAGCAGTTCTTC.

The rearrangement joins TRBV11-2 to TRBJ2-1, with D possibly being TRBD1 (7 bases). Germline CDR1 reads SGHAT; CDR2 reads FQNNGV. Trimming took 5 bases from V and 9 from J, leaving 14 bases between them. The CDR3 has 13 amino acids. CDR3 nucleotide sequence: TGTGCCAGCAGCATACAGGGGCGGGGTGAGCAGTTCTTC. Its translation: CASSIQGRGEQFF.

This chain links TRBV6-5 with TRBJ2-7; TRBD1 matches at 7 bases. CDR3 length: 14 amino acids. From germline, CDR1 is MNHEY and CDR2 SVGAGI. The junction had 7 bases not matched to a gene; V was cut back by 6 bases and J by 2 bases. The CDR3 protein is CASRGGTETYEQYF. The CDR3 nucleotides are TGTGCCAGCAGGGGTGGGACAGAGACCTACGAGCAGTACTTC.

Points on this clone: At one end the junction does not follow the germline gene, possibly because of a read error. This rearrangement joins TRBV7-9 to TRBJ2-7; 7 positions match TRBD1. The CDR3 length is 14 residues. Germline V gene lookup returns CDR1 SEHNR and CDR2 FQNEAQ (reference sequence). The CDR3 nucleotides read TGTTCCAGCAGCCTCCCGGGACAGCGCTACGAGCAGTACTTC. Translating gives CSSSLPGQRYEQYF.

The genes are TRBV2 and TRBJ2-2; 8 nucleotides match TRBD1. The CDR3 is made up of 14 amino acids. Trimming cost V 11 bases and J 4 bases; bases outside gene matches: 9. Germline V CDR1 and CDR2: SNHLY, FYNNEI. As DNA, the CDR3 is TGTGCCTACTCGGACAGGGCCGGCACCGGGGAGCTGTTTTTT. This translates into CAYSDRAGTGELFF.

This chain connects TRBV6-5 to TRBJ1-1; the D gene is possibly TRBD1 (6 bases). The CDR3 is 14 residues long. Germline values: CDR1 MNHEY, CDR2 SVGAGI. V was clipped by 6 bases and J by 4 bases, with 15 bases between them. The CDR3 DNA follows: TGTGCCAGCAGGGCCAGGGGATTGGGCACTGAAGCTTTCTTT. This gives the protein CASRARGLGTEAFF.

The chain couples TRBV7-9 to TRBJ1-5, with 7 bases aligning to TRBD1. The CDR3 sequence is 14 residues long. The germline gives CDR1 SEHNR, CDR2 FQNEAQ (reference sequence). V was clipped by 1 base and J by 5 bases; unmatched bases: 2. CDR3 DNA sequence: TGTGCCAGCAGCTTAGGTACAGGGGATCAGCCCCAGCATTTT. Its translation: CASSLGTGDQPQHF.

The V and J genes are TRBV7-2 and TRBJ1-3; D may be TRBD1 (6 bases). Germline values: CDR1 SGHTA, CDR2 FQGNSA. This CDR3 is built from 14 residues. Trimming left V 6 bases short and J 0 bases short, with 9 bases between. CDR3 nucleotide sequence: TGTGCCAGCAGTACAGGGCTCTCTGGAAACACCATATATTTT. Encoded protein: CASSTGLSGNTIYF.

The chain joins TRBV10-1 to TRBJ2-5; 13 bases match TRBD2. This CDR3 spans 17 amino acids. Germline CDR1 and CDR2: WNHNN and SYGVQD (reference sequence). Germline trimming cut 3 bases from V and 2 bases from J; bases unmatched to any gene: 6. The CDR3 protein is CASSERLAGGGQETQYF. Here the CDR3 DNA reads TGCGCCAGCAGTGAAAGACTAGCGGGAGGAGGGCAAGAGACCCAGTACTTC.

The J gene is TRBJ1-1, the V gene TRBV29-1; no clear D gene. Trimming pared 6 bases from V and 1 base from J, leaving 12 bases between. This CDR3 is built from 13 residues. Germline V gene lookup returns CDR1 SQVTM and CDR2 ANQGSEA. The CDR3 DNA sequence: TGCAGCGTCTCGACAACCAAGAACACTGAAGCTTTCTTT. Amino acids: CSVSTTKNTEAFF.

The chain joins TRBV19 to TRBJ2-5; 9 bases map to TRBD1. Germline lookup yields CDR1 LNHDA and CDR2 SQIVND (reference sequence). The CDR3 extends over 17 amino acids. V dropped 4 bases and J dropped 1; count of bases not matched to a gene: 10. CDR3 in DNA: TGTGCCAGTAGTAAACGACGGACAGGGGACATCCAAGAGACCCAGTACTTC. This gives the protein CASSKRRTGDIQETQYF.

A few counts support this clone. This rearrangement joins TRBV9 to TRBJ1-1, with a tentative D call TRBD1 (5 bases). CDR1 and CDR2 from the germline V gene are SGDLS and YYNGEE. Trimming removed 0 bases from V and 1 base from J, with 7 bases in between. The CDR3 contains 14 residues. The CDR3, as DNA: TGTGCCAGCAGCGTAGCACAGGAGAACACTGAAGCTTTCTTT. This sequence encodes CASSVAQENTEAFF.